This TCR beta chain originates from a study of neoadjuvant anti-PD-1 for oral cavity cancer. The overall study: Patients without progression received a fourth nivolumab dose around day 43, then surgical resection on days 50-56.

Indicated time point: after neoadjuvant nivolumab, at surgical resection. Only in-frame clones appear in the TCRdb table, and some are missing; sequencing was by immunoSEQ multiplex PCR. The sample has tens of thousands of clones, more than 35% seen once. Specimen: tumor tissue, collected after nivolumab (anti-PD-1) treatment. The clonotype comes from a person between 40 and 79 years old with oral cavity squamous cell carcinoma.

The CDR3 nucleotides are TGTGCCAGCAGCTATACAGGGGCCCCGGTGGGAGATACGCAGTATTTT. Translating it yields CASSYTGAPVGDTQYF. The chain combines TRBV6-6 with TRBJ2-3, with TRBD1 matching over 7 bases. With V trimmed by 6 bases and J by 5 bases, 14 bases remained unmatched. This CDR3 region has 16 residues. CDR1 is MNHNY and CDR2 is SVGAGI in the germline V gene (reference sequence).